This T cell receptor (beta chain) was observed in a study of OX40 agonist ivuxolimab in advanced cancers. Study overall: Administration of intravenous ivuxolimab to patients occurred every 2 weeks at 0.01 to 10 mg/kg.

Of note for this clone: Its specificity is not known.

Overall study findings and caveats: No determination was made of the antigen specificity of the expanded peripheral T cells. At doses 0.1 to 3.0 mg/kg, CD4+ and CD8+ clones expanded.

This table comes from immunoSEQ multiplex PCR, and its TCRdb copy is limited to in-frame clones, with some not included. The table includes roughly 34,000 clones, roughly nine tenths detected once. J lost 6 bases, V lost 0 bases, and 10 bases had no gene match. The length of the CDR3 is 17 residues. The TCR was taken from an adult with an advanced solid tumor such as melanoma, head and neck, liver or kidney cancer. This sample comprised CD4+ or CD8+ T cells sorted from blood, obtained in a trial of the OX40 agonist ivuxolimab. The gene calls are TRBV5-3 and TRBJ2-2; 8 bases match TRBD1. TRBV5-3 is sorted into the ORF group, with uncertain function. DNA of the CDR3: TGTGCCAGAAGCTTGGTATGGGTCAGGGGGCTAGCCGGGGAGCTGTTTTTT. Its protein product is CARSLVWVRGLAGELFF.